This T cell receptor (beta chain) appears in the sequencing data of a study of cytomegalovirus exposure and HLA in healthy donors. PCR amplification relied on 60 Vbeta primers (plus 13 Jbeta primers). TCRdb's table, derived via immunoSEQ multiplex PCR, lists solely in-frame clones and lacks some. The table lists over 100,000 clones, roughly 74% of them singletons, with roughly 7.2% in the top ten. Turning to this clone: What it binds is unknown.

Study outcomes and limitations: Sequencing had likely introduced a cluster of highly shared sequence variants as an artifact.

The length of the CDR3 is 15 residues. Germline V lookup: CDR1 LNHNV, CDR2 YYDKDF (reference sequence). V lost 3 bases, J lost 2 bases, and 13 bases lay in between. The chain links TRBV15 to TRBJ2-5; weak D call: TRBD1 (6 bases). This receptor was taken from a male donor in good health and CMV-seronegative. Source material: PBMCs. The CDR3 DNA follows: TGTGCCACCAGCAGGACCGGGACACCACAAGAGACCCAGTACTTC. Amino acid sequence: CATSRTGTPQETQYF.